This T cell receptor (beta chain) was captured by sequencing in a study of blood T cells in healthy people across ages. Study findings and constraints: Not knowing donor CMV status may have confounded expanded clonotype changes. Diversity estimated from one million T cells was considered an underestimate. Getting older went along with TCR beta diversity per million T cells dropping roughly linearly.

Primers used in a second PCR of roughly 6 to 11 cycles were a sample-barcoded 5' primer and a J-beta primer mix. With 12 random nucleotides, a template-switch adaptor tagged each individual cDNA molecule. TCRdb re-analysed the 5' RACE reads in MiXCR, keeping a single row per CDR3 protein. Of approximately 670,000 distinct CDR3 sequences listed, 40% to 50% are singletons. On this clonotype: The antigen remains undetermined.

The CDR3 extends over 14 amino acids. Trimming pared 0 bases from V and 7 bases from J, leaving 14 bases between. The germline CDR1 and CDR2 sequences are SGDLS and YYNGEE. Input material: blood. The chain has TRBV9 and TRBJ2-7, with D perhaps being TRBD1 or TRBD2 (5 bases each). The clonotype comes from a man older than 75 in good health. DNA for the CDR3: TGTGCCAGCAGCGTAGGGGACGGGATAGGAGAGCAGTACTTC. Translated, it gives CASSVGDGIGEQYF.